This T cell receptor beta chain was sequenced for a study of T cell responses to AZD1222 COVID-19 vaccine (dated by TCRdb to about 2021). A note on the overall study: AZD1222 recipients given second doses at about 4 weeks or at about 12 weeks were pooled, since spike-specific TCR depth and breadth were not found to differ between the two schedules. Trial participants were enrolled by age into 18-55, 56-69 and 70-plus year subgroups, with roughly 150, 30 and 60 TCR-sequenced participants respectively. TCR sequencing was performed for roughly 250 trial participants, of whom about 200 were given two doses of AZD1222 and around 25 were given two doses of MenACWY control vaccine.

From the germline V gene, CDR1 is SGHRS and CDR2 is YFSETQ. The CDR3 holds 14 amino acids from the cysteine to the phenylalanine. The only DNA kept is the CDR3, 42 bases in frame from the first base. V trim: 4 bases; J trim: 3 bases; unmatched bases: 5. The CDR3 regions of human TCRbeta chains were analyzed by immunosequencing. The source study handled its data this way. Repertoire TCRs were matched against a reference library of SARS-CoV-2-specific TCRs generated with the MIRA antigen-specificity platform. Breadth was defined as the fraction of unique TCRs that were SARS-CoV-2-associated. Depth was defined as the fraction of total T cells that were SARS-CoV-2-associated. Each spike-specific TCR was assigned to its reactive spike region and to a CD4 or CD8 class using the MIRA data. Log10-transformed breadth and depth values were compared by one-way ANOVA with Sidak's multiple comparisons tests. In its TCRdb copy, this immuneACCESS table keeps in-frame sequences only and misses some clones. Where compared with another copy, unresolved V genes explain less than half of these, and the others have no known cause. The V and J calls and the clone size are those of that table, but D and trimming were determined from the DNA. This sample is represented by tens of thousands of clones; approximately 90% of them were singletons. Jointly, the top ten make up under 6.5% of the sample.

Concerning this clone itself: What this receptor recognizes is not known. No base qualities exist here, and no much larger clone lies one base off it.

General conclusions and limits of the study: Because no day 14 peak-response samples were available, the repertoires could be characterized only after the peak T cell response. Participants were mostly white British, with more females than males. The authors suggested clonal diversity may have been underestimated. The 56-69-year group was small, and its depth increase did not reach significance, likely because of low power. CD4 TCRs associated with the vaccine covered the entire spike protein, and the dominant responses were in regions 160-218 and 743-854. A significant rise in spike-specific TCR breadth and depth was observed after two AZD1222 doses relative to day 0 and relative to MenACWY recipients. Reportedly, almost half of the unique spike-specific TCRs recognized epitopes lying outside the regions that are mutated in the B.1.351 and B.1.1.7 variants. Conclusions about previously exposed vaccinees are limited because only six or seven AZD1222 recipients were SARS-CoV-2 seropositive at baseline.

The time point label corresponds to: baseline before first vaccination. Vaccinee samples were obtained from the UK trials COV001 and COV002, which included a single-blind randomized controlled phase 2/3 trial of AZD1222 (ChAdOx1 nCoV-19) in healthy adults. For TCRbeta chain sequencing, PBMC samples from trial participants were taken at day 0 and at day 28 after the second dose. This receptor chain uses TRBV5-1 and TRBJ2-3; 7 bases in the junction line up with TRBD2. The input for sequencing was peripheral blood, taken on day 0 of AZD1222 vaccination. The source is an adult in good health. CDR3 reads: CASSRGGGTDTQYF. The DNA is as follows: TGCGCCAGCAGCAGGGGCGGGGGAACAGATACGCAGTATTTT.